The 27 T cell receptor beta chains below all came from one sample that was sequenced in a study of cytomegalovirus exposure and HLA in healthy donors. It was with 60 Vbeta and 13 Jbeta primers that the PCR ran. This table comes from immunoSEQ multiplex PCR, and its TCRdb copy is limited to in-frame clones, with some not included. The sample lists around 200,000 clones, roughly 73% seen once, with 3% to 3.5% in the top ten. Material: PBMCs. These TCRs come from a female donor in good health and CMV-seronegative.

The J gene is TRBJ1-2, the V gene TRBV5-1, with a possible D match to TRBD1 (6 bases). The CDR3 is 12 residues long. The ends were cut back, 4 bases at V and 4 bases at J, with 8 bases in the middle. Germline assignment: CDR1 SGHRS and CDR2 YFSETQ. CDR3 sequence reads: CASSRDIYGYTF. The CDR3 nucleotides read TGCGCCAGCAGCCGGGACATCTATGGCTACACCTTC.

The rearrangement joins TRBV4-3 to TRBJ1-2, with TRBD1 matching 7 bases. The CDR3 spans 16 residues. Per the germline V gene, CDR1 is LGHNA and CDR2 is YSLEER. V dropped 5 bases and J dropped 2; count of bases not matched to a gene: 11. The CDR3 DNA reads TGCGCCAGCAGCTTCGACAGGGCCCAGGCCAACTATGGCTACACCTTC. As protein: CASSFDRAQANYGYTF.

The chain carries TRBV5-4 and TRBJ1-2, with TRBD1 matching over 8 bases. V was pared by 5 bases and J by 6 bases, with 15 bases of the junction left unmatched. Germline CDR1 reads SGHNT; CDR2 reads YYREEE (reference sequence). The CDR3 consists of 16 residues. CDR3 residues: CASRRFGQGWGDGYTF. The DNA of the CDR3 is TGTGCCAGCAGACGGTTCGGACAGGGCTGGGGGGATGGCTACACCTTC.

The gene calls are TRBV5-6 and TRBJ2-1; the match to TRBD2 covers 9 bases. This CDR3 region has 19 residues. Germline V gene lookup returns CDR1 SGHDT and CDR2 YYEEEE. Trimming removed 4 bases from V and 1 base from J; junction bases left unmatched: 15. CDR3 sequence: CASSQNPTAGGPSYNEQFF. CDR3 nucleotide sequence: TGTGCCAGCAGCCAGAACCCAACAGCGGGGGGTCCTTCCTACAATGAGCAGTTCTTC.

J is TRBJ2-4 and V is TRBV2; perhaps TRBD2 as D (6 bases). Germline V gene lookup returns CDR1 SNHLY and CDR2 FYNNEI. V lost 3 bases, J lost 9 bases, and 15 bases lay in between. There are 14 residues in the CDR3. The CDR3 DNA is TGTGCCAGCAGTGACGGGGGTCTCGGGAGCATTCAGTACTTC. It codes for CASSDGGLGSIQYF.

The V call is TRBV25-1, the J call TRBJ2-7; D call uncertain. The germline gives CDR1 MGHDK, CDR2 SYGVNS. The V gene lost 5 bases and the J gene lost 4 bases, with 6 bases spanning the gap. The CDR3 runs to 11 residues. The CDR3 DNA follows: TGTGCCAGCAGTCGGGTGTACGAGCAGTACTTC. Encoded protein: CASSRVYEQYF.

The rearrangement uses TRBV18 and TRBJ1-5, with D maybe TRBD1 (6 bases). Germline lookup yields CDR1 KGHSH and CDR2 LQKENI. V was clipped by 2 bases and J by 9 bases, with 17 bases between them. The CDR3 length is 15 residues. DNA of the CDR3: TGTGCCAGCTCACCAGATTTGGACAGCCGCGGGCCCCAGCATTTT. Translated: CASSPDLDSRGPQHF. Based on the CDR3 plus reference TRBV18 and TRBJ1-5, the full variable domain is NAGVMQNPRHLVRRRGQEARLRCSPMKGHSHVYWYRQLPEEGLKFMVYLQKENIIDESGMPKERFSAEFPKEGPSILRIQQVVRGDSAAYFCASSPDLDSRGPQHFGDGTRLSIL.

The rearrangement links TRBV27 to TRBJ2-7; D call uncertain. CDR1 is MNHEY and CDR2 is SMNVEV in the germline V gene (reference sequence). This CDR3 has 14 residues. The ends were cut back, 5 bases at V and 2 bases at J, with 13 bases in the middle. The CDR3 nucleotides read TGTGCCAGCAGTCGGCAGGAACTCCCCTACGAGCAGTACTTC. This gives the protein CASSRQELPYEQYF.

The rearrangement joins TRBV7-9 to TRBJ2-3; maybe TRBD1 (6 bases). V was trimmed by 0 bases and J by 5 bases, leaving 9 bases between them. Germline lookup yields CDR1 SEHNR and CDR2 FQNEAQ (reference sequence). CDR3 length: 14 residues. Written as DNA, the CDR3 is TGTGCCAGCAGCTTAGCGCAAGGGGGAGATACGCAGTATTTT. The encoded protein is CASSLAQGGDTQYF.

The count of this clone is one. The chain joins TRBV6-1 to TRBJ2-7, with D possibly TRBD1 on 5 matching bases. This CDR3 has 13 amino acids. V was trimmed by 6 bases and J by 4 bases, leaving 13 bases between them. CDR1 and CDR2 (germline): MNHNS, SASEGT. CDR3 DNA: TGTGCCAGCAGCACGGACATCGGGTACGAGCAGTACTTC. It specifies CASSTDIGYEQYF.

This chain joins TRBV27 and TRBJ1-6; 10 nucleotides align to TRBD1. The germline CDR1 and CDR2 sequences are MNHEY and SMNVEV (reference sequence). V dropped 5 bases and J dropped 6; count of bases not matched to a gene: 10. The CDR3 runs 17 residues. This CDR3 reads CASSRIWGQGLNSPLHF. The CDR3 DNA reads as TGTGCCAGCAGTCGGATTTGGGGACAGGGGCTTAATTCACCCCTCCACTTT.

A note on this clone: The same CDR3 arises from other DNA sequences in this sample as well. The chain joins TRBV4-1 to TRBJ1-1, with unresolved D. This CDR3 is built from 15 residues. V was cut by 0 bases and J by 4 bases, with 12 bases left in between. Germline V gene lookup returns CDR1 MGHRA and CDR2 YSYEKL. The CDR3 protein is CASSQDSLEGTEAFF. For the CDR3, the DNA is TGCGCCAGCAGCCAAGATTCACTAGAAGGCACTGAAGCTTTCTTT.

The rearrangement links TRBV28 to TRBJ2-5; the match to TRBD2 covers 8 bases. The CDR3 is made up of 14 amino acids. The trim removed 5 bases at V and 4 bases at J, leaving 6 bases unmatched. Germline V CDR1 and CDR2: MDHEN, SYDVKM. DNA for the CDR3: TGTGCCAGCAGTCCAGACACTAGCGGAGAGACCCAGTACTTC. Protein product: CASSPDTSGETQYF.

A few counts support this clone. This chain links TRBV6-5 with TRBJ2-7; 10 bases fit TRBD2. Losses at the gene ends were 1 base for V and 4 bases for J; bases not matched to a gene: 4. The CDR3 is 15 residues long. Looked up from germline, CDR1 is MNHEY and CDR2 is SVGAGI. Written as DNA, the CDR3 is TGTGCCAGCAGTTACTTGGCTAGCGGGAGTTACGAGCAGTACTTC. This sequence encodes CASSYLASGSYEQYF.

The J gene is TRBJ2-7, the V gene TRBV28; TRBD1 matches 10 bases. After removal of 4 bases from V and 0 bases from J, the junction contained 0 bases not matched to a gene. This CDR3 is 14 amino acids long. Germline V gene data show CDR1 as MDHEN and CDR2 as SYDVKM. CDR3 sequence (DNA): TGTGCCAGCAGTTGGGACAGGGGCTCCTACGAGCAGTACTTC. The encoded protein is CASSWDRGSYEQYF.

J is TRBJ2-7 and V is TRBV11-2; 7 positions match TRBD1. The CDR3 is 15 amino acids. Germline V gene lookup returns CDR1 SGHAT and CDR2 FQNNGV. The ends lost 5 bases at V and 0 bases at J; junction bases unmatched: 7. In DNA, the CDR3 is TGTGCCAGCAGCCCGAGGACAGGCAGCTCCTACGAGCAGTACTTC. It yields the protein CASSPRTGSSYEQYF.

The V gene is TRBV19, the J gene TRBJ1-2; D is perhaps TRBD1 (6 bases). Deletions cut 4 bases from V and 5 bases from J, with 14 bases between. Germline assignment: CDR1 LNHDA and CDR2 SQIVND (reference sequence). This CDR3 is built from 14 residues. The CDR3 region has the DNA TGTGCCAGTAGTAACCCTCTGGACAGTTATGGCTACACCTTC. It is translated as CASSNPLDSYGYTF.

This rearrangement joins TRBV18 to TRBJ1-4; 10 bases match TRBD1. The CDR3 extends over 15 amino acids. Per germline, CDR1 KGHSH and CDR2 LQKENI. V lost 3 bases, J lost 7 bases, and 5 bases stayed unmatched. DNA for the CDR3: TGTGCCAGCTCACCTCCGGGACAGGGGAGTGAAAAACTGTTTTTT. It codes for CASSPPGQGSEKLFF.

This clone appeared a few times. The rearrangement joins TRBV7-2 to TRBJ1-1; no reliable D call. Trimming took 5 bases from V and 3 from J, leaving 10 bases between them. The CDR3 totals 13 residues. Germline CDR1 is SGHTA and CDR2 is FQGNSA. The CDR3: CASSTYLDTEAFF. The CDR3, as DNA: TGTGCCAGCAGCACTTATTTGGACACTGAAGCTTTCTTT.

The V gene is TRBV4-3, the J gene TRBJ2-1, with TRBD1 identical over 12 bases. Germline assignment: CDR1 LGHNA and CDR2 YSLEER. Trimming took 1 base from V and 12 from J; bases not matched to a gene: 10. This CDR3 has 16 residues. The DNA for the CDR3 is TGCGCCAGCAGCCAAGTGGGGGGACAGGGGGCGGGCGGGCAGTTCTTC. It translates to CASSQVGGQGAGGQFF.

The chain recombines TRBV2 with TRBJ1-1, with D tentatively TRBD1 (5 bases). Trimming shortened V by 4 bases and J by 1 base, and 10 bases separated the two germline ends. Germline loops: CDR1 SNHLY, CDR2 FYNNEI. CDR3 length: 14 residues. The CDR3 coding sequence is TGTGCCAGCAGTGTTCCCGACAGGAACACTGAAGCTTTCTTT. Translation: CASSVPDRNTEAFF.

This clone was picked up a small number of times. The V gene is TRBV29-1, the J gene TRBJ2-1, with TRBD2 identical over 11 bases. The germline V gene encodes CDR1 SQVTM and CDR2 ANQGSEA. This CDR3 contains 13 residues. The V and J ends lost 3 bases and 10 bases, in that order; junction bases with no gene match: 5. CDR3 nucleotide sequence: TGCAGCGTTGACACTAGCGGGAGAAGGGAGCAGTTCTTC. It specifies CSVDTSGRREQFF.

The V and J genes are TRBV6-6 and TRBJ1-6, with D perhaps matching TRBD1 (6 bases). V was clipped by 6 bases and J by 2 bases, with 11 bases between them. This CDR3 spans 15 amino acids. Germline CDR1 is MNHNY and CDR2 is SVGAGI (reference sequence). CDR3 in DNA: TGTGCCAGCAGGACCGGACAGCCCTATAATTCACCCCTCCACTTT. Amino acids: CASRTGQPYNSPLHF.

Only one count was recorded for this clone. This rearrangement joins TRBV19 to TRBJ1-1, with 8 bases that match TRBD1. CDR3 length: 13 amino acids. Losses at the gene ends were 4 bases for V and 4 bases for J; bases not matched to a gene: 2. Germline V gene lookup returns CDR1 LNHDA and CDR2 SQIVND (reference sequence). The CDR3 sequence: CASSNRGVTEAFF. CDR3 nucleotide sequence: TGTGCCAGTAGTAACAGGGGGGTCACTGAAGCTTTCTTT.

This sequence joins TRBV30 and TRBJ2-2; D is undetermined. CDR1 and CDR2 from the germline V gene are GTSNPN and SVGIG (reference sequence). The CDR3 sequence is 14 residues long. Between the trimmed V and J ends, which lost 0 bases and 3 bases, there was a span of 8 bases. CDR3 nucleotide sequence: TGTGCCTGGAGTGTGTGGCGGTACACCGGGGAGCTGTTTTTT. It translates to CAWSVWRYTGELFF.

The rearrangement uses TRBV5-1 and TRBJ2-7, with 11 bases that match TRBD2. The length of the CDR3 is 16 residues. V shed 4 bases, J shed 0 bases, and the junction held 6 bases outside the gene matches. Germline V gives CDR1 SGHRS, CDR2 YFSETQ. The chain's CDR3 is CASSEGLAVISYEQYF. The CDR3 region has the DNA TGCGCCAGCAGCGAGGGACTAGCGGTTATCTCCTACGAGCAGTACTTC.

The rearrangement joins TRBV9 to TRBJ2-2; no reliable D call. This CDR3 comprises 14 residues. CDR1 and CDR2 from the germline V gene are SGDLS and YYNGEE. V gave up 0 bases and J gave up 6 bases, with 9 bases separating them. The CDR3 reads CASSVGPPAGELFF. CDR3 nucleotide sequence: TGTGCCAGCAGCGTAGGGCCGCCTGCCGGGGAGCTGTTTTTT.